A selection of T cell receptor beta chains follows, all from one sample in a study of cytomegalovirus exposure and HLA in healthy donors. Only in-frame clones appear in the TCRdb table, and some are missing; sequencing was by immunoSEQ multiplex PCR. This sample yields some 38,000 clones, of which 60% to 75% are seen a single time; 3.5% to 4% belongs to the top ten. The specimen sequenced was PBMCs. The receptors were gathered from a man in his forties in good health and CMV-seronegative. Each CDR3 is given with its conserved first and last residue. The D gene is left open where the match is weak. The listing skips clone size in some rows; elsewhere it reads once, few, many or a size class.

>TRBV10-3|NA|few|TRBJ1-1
CAISESRSPEAFF
TGTGCCATCAGTGAGAGCAGGTCCCCTGAAGCTTTCTTT
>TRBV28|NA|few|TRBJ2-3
CASSFGDNSVDTQYF
TGTGCCAGCAGTTTTGGGGACAATTCCGTAGATACGCAGTATTTT
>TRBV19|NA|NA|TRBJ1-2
CASSIVAVNYGYTF
TGTGCCAGTAGTATCGTCGCAGTCAACTATGGCTACACCTTC
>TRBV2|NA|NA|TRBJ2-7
CASSESAGVPYEQYF
TGTGCCAGCAGTGAATCGGCAGGGGTCCCCTACGAGCAGTACTTC
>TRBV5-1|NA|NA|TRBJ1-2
CASSEGGYGYTF
TGCGCCAGCAGCGAGGGAGGCTATGGCTACACCTTC
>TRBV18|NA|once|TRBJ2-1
CASLKRLASYNEQFF
TGTGCCAGCTTAAAGCGTCTAGCATCCTACAATGAGCAGTTCTTC
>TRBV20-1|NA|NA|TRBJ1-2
CSAGRLEGYTF
TGCAGTGCAGGGAGGCTAGAGGGCTACACCTTC
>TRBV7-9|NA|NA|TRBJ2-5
CASSLRGKETQYF
TGTGCCAGCAGCTTACGCGGCAAAGAGACCCAGTACTTC
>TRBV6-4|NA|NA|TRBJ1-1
CASSADGENTEAFF
TGTGCCAGCAGTGCCGACGGGGAGAACACTGAAGCTTTCTTT
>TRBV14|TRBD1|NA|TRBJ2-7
CASRGQGTGEQYF
TGTGCCAGCAGGGGACAGGGGACGGGCGAGCAGTACTTC
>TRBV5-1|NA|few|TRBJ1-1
CASSPLPGRGTEAFF
TGCGCCAGCAGCCCACTCCCGGGTCGTGGCACTGAAGCTTTCTTT
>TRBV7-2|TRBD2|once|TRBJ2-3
CASSLPPSGGTSTDTQYF
TGTGCCAGCAGCTTACCCCCTAGCGGGGGGACTAGCACAGATACGCAGTATTTT
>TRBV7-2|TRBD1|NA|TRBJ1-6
CASSFTGGANNSPLHF
TGTGCCAGCAGCTTTACAGGGGGCGCTAATAATTCACCCCTCCACTTT
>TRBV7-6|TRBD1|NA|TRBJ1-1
CASSTGGLEAFF
TGTGCCAGCAGCACAGGGGGCCTCGAAGCTTTCTTT
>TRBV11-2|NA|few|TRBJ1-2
CASSLFPEEGIILGYTF
TGTGCCAGCAGCTTATTCCCCGAAGAGGGAATAATCTTGGGCTACACCTTC
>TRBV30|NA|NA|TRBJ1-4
CASPAGAFNEKLFF
TGTGCCTCCCCCGCGGGGGCCTTTAATGAAAAACTGTTTTTT
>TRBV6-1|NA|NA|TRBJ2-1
CASSTGYNEQFF
TGTGCCAGCTCGACAGGTTACAATGAGCAGTTCTTC
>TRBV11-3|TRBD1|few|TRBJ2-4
CASSSRTGLGNIQYF
TGTGCCAGCAGCTCCCGGACAGGGTTGGGGAACATTCAGTACTTC
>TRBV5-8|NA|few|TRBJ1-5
CASSLSLARDQPQHF
TGTGCCAGCAGCTTATCATTAGCCAGGGATCAGCCCCAGCATTTT
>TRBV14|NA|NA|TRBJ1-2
CASSQVSGGYGYTF
TGTGCCAGCAGCCAAGTGAGCGGGGGGTATGGCTACACCTTC
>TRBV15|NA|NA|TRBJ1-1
CATSRRGGTEAFF
TGTGCCACCAGCAGAAGAGGGGGCACTGAAGCTTTCTTT
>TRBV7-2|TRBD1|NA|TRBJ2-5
CASSLWTGRETQYF
TGTGCCAGCAGCTTATGGACAGGGAGGGAGACCCAGTACTTC
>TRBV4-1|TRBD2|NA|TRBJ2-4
CASSQDLADGTKNIQYF
TGCGCCAGCAGCCAGGATCTAGCGGATGGGACCAAAAACATTCAGTACTTC
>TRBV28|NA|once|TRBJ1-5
CASSPRGNQPQHF
TGTGCCAGCAGTCCCCGGGGCAATCAGCCCCAGCATTTT
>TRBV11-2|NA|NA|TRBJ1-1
CASSWGQNTEAFF
TGTGCCAGCAGCTGGGGACAGAACACTGAAGCTTTCTTT
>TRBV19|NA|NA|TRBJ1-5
CASRLENQPQHF
TGTGCCAGTAGACTGGAGAATCAGCCCCAGCATTTT
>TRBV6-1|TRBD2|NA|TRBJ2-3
CASSTLAGNTDTQYF
TGTGCCAGCAGTACCCTAGCGGGGAACACAGATACGCAGTATTTT
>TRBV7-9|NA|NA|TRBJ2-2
CASSLPGNTGELFF
TGTGCCAGCAGCTTACCAGGAAACACCGGGGAGCTGTTTTTT
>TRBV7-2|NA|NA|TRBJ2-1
CASRTQSSYNEQFF
TGTGCCAGCAGGACACAGAGCTCCTACAATGAGCAGTTCTTC
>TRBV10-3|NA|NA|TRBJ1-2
CAISGLQGGYGYTF
TGTGCCATCAGTGGCCTGCAGGGAGGCTATGGCTACACCTTC
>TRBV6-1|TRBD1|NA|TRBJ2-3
CASSEAPGTGTDTQYF
TGTGCCAGCAGTGAAGCGCCCGGGACAGGCACAGATACGCAGTATTTT
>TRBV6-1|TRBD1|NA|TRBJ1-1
CASIRGQNTEAFF
TGTGCCAGCATCAGGGGGCAGAACACTGAAGCTTTCTTT
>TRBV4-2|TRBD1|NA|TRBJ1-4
CASSRTTGGFEKLFF
TGTGCCAGCAGCCGCACGACAGGGGGATTCGAAAAACTGTTTTTT
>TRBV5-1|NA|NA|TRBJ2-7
CASSSQEQYF
TGCGCCAGCAGCTCCCAGGAGCAGTACTTC
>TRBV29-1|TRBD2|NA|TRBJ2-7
CSVGGGNTPSYEQYF
TGCAGCGTTGGCGGGGGGAACACCCCGTCCTACGAGCAGTACTTC
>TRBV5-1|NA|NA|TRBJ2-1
CASSRLGDEQFF
TGCGCCAGCAGCCGACTCGGGGATGAGCAGTTCTTC